This TCR beta chain appears in the sequencing data of a study of monozygotic twins with inflammatory bowel disease. Study findings and constraints: Against healthy co-twins, IBD patients had lower TCRbeta diversity (measured by inverse Simpson).

In the case of this clonotype: What it binds is unknown.

TCRalpha and TCRbeta cDNA went through two nested PCRs of approximately 16 and 10 cycles. TCRdb re-called the 5' RACE reads, yielding one record per CDR3 amino acid sequence without DNA. The ten top clones account for 2.6%, within a sample of approximately 380,000 distinct CDR3 sequences. The CDR3 covers 16 residues. Germline lookup yields CDR1 SGHTA and CDR2 FQGNSA. The chain employs TRBV7-2 and TRBJ1-4; TCRdb calls TRBD1, which cannot be checked without DNA. This clonotype originated in a human donor with ulcerative colitis or Crohn's disease, or a healthy co-twin of an affected twin (not recorded which). The sample was blood. CDR3 protein: CASSLYGGSTNEKLFF.